This T cell receptor beta chain is from a study of blood T cell repertoires in COVID-19. Study details: Spain, Italy and the United States supplied samples that represented acute and convalescent COVID-19. PBMCs, B-cell-depleted T cells, or T cells provided the cDNA or gDNA that made up the material.

Only in-frame clones appear in the TCRdb table, and some are missing; sequencing was by immunoSEQ multiplex PCR. Of roughly 500,000 clones detected, 88% appear once; the ten largest clones hold roughly 8.5%. Each participant's cohort was designated according to participant-reported clinical history. Recovery meant two consecutive negative NP/OP PCR tests, professional clearance, or resolved symptoms. The V and J ends lost 4 bases and 8 bases respectively, with 15 bases between them. Germline V gene data show CDR1 as SQVTM and CDR2 as ANQGSEA. The CDR3 length is 13 residues. The receptor's source is a woman in her sixties or seventies who had recovered from COVID-19. Material: PBMCs or T cells enriched from blood (not recorded which). The chain combines TRBV29-1 with TRBJ2-1; D perhaps matches TRBD1 (5 bases). CDR3 region: CSVGRAPGHEQFF. The CDR3 bases are TGCAGCGTTGGCAGGGCTCCGGGTCATGAGCAGTTCTTC.